Below, 28 T cell receptor beta chains from the same sample are listed, as sequenced in a study of spatial heterogeneity in lung cancer. The time point here: sample taken at primary tumor resection. TCRdb reanalysed the 5' RACE reads using MiXCR and keeps one entry per CDR3 protein. The data contain roughly 25,000 distinct CDR3 sequences, roughly 7.2% of them singletons. Specimen: PBMCs, collected at surgery. All receptors come from a male donor with early-stage non-small cell lung cancer.

This clonotype was counted between two and nine times. The J gene is TRBJ2-3, the V gene TRBV2, with D perhaps TRBD1 (5 bases). The CDR3 has 14 residues. CDR1 and CDR2 from the germline V gene are SNHLY and FYNNEI. The germline V and J ends were trimmed by 6 bases and 8 bases, with 18 bases remaining between them. The chain's CDR3 is CASRATGPAVTQYF. Here the CDR3 DNA reads TGTGCCAGCAGGGCTACAGGCCCCGCGGTTACGCAGTATTTT.

This clonotype came up many times. The V call is TRBV30, the J call TRBJ2-3; D is possibly TRBD2 (7 bases). CDR1 is GTSNPN and CDR2 is SVGIG in the germline V gene (reference sequence). Trimming cost V 2 bases and J 4 bases, with 13 bases left between them. CDR3 length: 14 amino acids. The CDR3 DNA is TGTGCCTGGAGTCCTCCGGGGGGCGCAGATACGCAGTATTTT. Translation: CAWSPPGGADTQYF.

The chain employs TRBV2 and TRBJ2-1; 9 bases fit TRBD2. Looked up from germline, CDR1 is SNHLY and CDR2 is FYNNEI. Trimming cost V 3 bases and J 4 bases; bases outside gene matches: 7. The CDR3 sequence is 16 residues long. DNA of the CDR3: TGTGCCAGCAGTGATGCTAGCGGGGCTCTGTACAATGAGCAGTTCTTC. Amino acids: CASSDASGALYNEQFF.

This clonotype has a count of ten or more. The chain combines TRBV19 with TRBJ2-2, with 7 bases lining up with TRBD1. The junction had 6 bases not matched to a gene; V was cut back by 7 bases and J by 4 bases. This CDR3 has 14 residues. Looked up from germline, CDR1 is LNHDA and CDR2 is SQIVND (reference sequence). The CDR3: CASMRDRVTGELFF. The CDR3 nucleotides are TGTGCCAGTATGCGTGACAGGGTCACCGGGGAGCTGTTTTTT.

Ten or more counts support this clonotype. The V call is TRBV4-2, the J call TRBJ2-5; 8 nucleotides line up with TRBD2. CDR3 size: 13 residues. The germline gives CDR1 LGHNA, CDR2 YNFKEQ. V was clipped by 8 bases and J by 5 bases; unmatched bases: 7. The CDR3 protein is CASGSGSMETQYF. As DNA, the CDR3 is TGTGCCAGCGGCAGCGGGAGTATGGAGACCCAGTACTTC.

This clonotype was observed many times. The rearrangement uses TRBV12-3 or TRBV12-4 and TRBJ1-1; 7 positions match TRBD1. J lost 11 bases, V lost 6 bases, and 9 bases had no gene match. The CDR3 is made up of 12 amino acids. The CDR3 DNA reads TGTGCCAGCAGGCCGGAGGGGGCTAGGGCTTTCTTT. Amino acids: CASRPEGARAFF.

This clonotype was seen at least ten times. The V gene is TRBV28, the J gene TRBJ1-3; 10 bases agree with TRBD1. The CDR3 is 13 residues long. Germline V gene data show CDR1 as MDHEN and CDR2 as SYDVKM. V lost 5 bases and J lost 8; bases outside the gene matches: 3. CDR3 residues: CASSPGQGYTIYF. CDR3 coding DNA: TGTGCCAGCAGTCCGGGACAGGGGTACACCATATATTTT.

The gene calls are TRBV12-3 or TRBV12-4 and TRBJ1-1, with D uncertain. V gave up 5 bases and J gave up 10 bases, with 14 bases separating them. This CDR3 contains 12 residues. The CDR3 nucleotides read TGTGCCAGCAGTCAAGACGGACCAGGAGCTTTCTTT. This translates into CASSQDGPGAFF.

In this sample, this clonotype is medium-sized. The chain carries TRBV7-2 and TRBJ1-5, with 11 positions matching TRBD1. J was trimmed by 7 bases and V by 6 bases; bases with no gene match: 8. The CDR3 totals 15 residues. CDR1 and CDR2 (germline): SGHTA, FQGNSA. The CDR3 sequence: CASSSRTGGGQPQHF. The DNA for the CDR3 is TGTGCCAGCAGTTCTAGGACAGGGGGCGGGCAGCCCCAGCATTTT.

In its sample, this clonotype was seen many times. The gene calls are TRBV12-3 or TRBV12-4 and TRBJ2-3; D remains unclear. The germline V and J ends were trimmed by 5 bases and 5 bases, with 20 bases remaining between them. The length of the CDR3 is 16 residues. For the CDR3, the DNA is TGTGCCAGCAGTCCCCGTCGGATTGCGGCCGGAGATACGCAGTATTTT. Translation: CASSPRRIAAGDTQYF.

This clonotype was seen a few times. V and J are TRBV28 and TRBJ2-7, with 8 bases aligning to TRBD1. CDR1 is MDHEN, CDR2 SYDVKM, per germline. Trimming at V came to 2 bases and at J to 6 bases, leaving 0 bases not matched to a gene. CDR3 length: 12 amino acids. CDR3 in amino acids: CASSLTGGEQYF. DNA of the CDR3: TGTGCCAGCAGTTTAACAGGGGGCGAGCAGTACTTC.

This clonotype was found many times. The chain combines TRBV20-1 with TRBJ1-1; D perhaps matches TRBD1 (5 bases). This CDR3 comprises 14 residues. Deletions cut 1 base from V and 2 bases from J, with 11 bases between. Germline-derived CDR1 and CDR2 are DFQATT and SNEGSKA (reference sequence). The CDR3 region is CSARGRGVNTEAFF. The CDR3 DNA follows: TGCAGTGCTAGAGGGCGAGGGGTCAACACTGAAGCTTTCTTT.

Many counts were recorded for this clonotype. The rearrangement links TRBV19 to TRBJ1-2, with a tentative D call TRBD1 (5 bases). The CDR3 contains 14 residues. The V and J ends lost 3 bases and 9 bases respectively, with 17 bases between them. The germline V gene has CDR1 LNHDA and CDR2 SQIVND (reference sequence). CDR3 coding DNA: TGTGCCAGTAGTATTGGGGACGCGGGGAGAAGCTACACCTTC. Its translation: CASSIGDAGRSYTF.

This clonotype is categorized as medium-sized. The gene calls are TRBV28 and TRBJ2-3, with no clear D. The germline CDR1 and CDR2 sequences are MDHEN and SYDVKM. Trimming left V 5 bases short and J 3 bases short, with 6 bases between. The CDR3 length is 12 residues. CDR3 DNA sequence: TGTGCCAGCAGTATCCAAACAGATACGCAGTATTTT. Translation: CASSIQTDTQYF.

This clonotype was seen ten or more times. This chain links TRBV7-8 with TRBJ1-2; D may be TRBD1 (5 bases). The CDR3 is 14 amino acids. CDR1 and CDR2 from the germline V gene are SGHVS and FQNEAQ. V shed 0 bases and J shed 3 bases, with 8 bases lying between them. The CDR3 DNA follows: TGTGCCAGCAGCTTAGCGGGGGAAGACTATGGCTACACCTTC. Its protein product is CASSLAGEDYGYTF.

This chain uses TRBV7-2 with TRBJ2-3; a possible D gene is TRBD2 (5 bases). The V end lost 3 bases, the J end lost 9 bases, and 16 bases lay between the germline ends. There are 14 residues in the CDR3. Germline assignment: CDR1 SGHTA and CDR2 FQGNSA. The CDR3 DNA sequence: TGTGCCAGCAGCTTGGACTGGACGGACCTAACGCAGTATTTT. Its protein product is CASSLDWTDLTQYF.

This clonotype was detected ten times or more. The rearrangement joins TRBV20-1 to TRBJ2-1; unclear D gene. The CDR3 sequence is 13 residues long. Germline lookup yields CDR1 DFQATT and CDR2 SNEGSKA (reference sequence). Trimming removed 2 bases at V and 4 bases at J, with 9 bases between. As DNA, the CDR3 is TGCAGTGCTAGATCAGACCGGTACAATGAGCAGTTCTTC. Its translation is CSARSDRYNEQFF.

At least ten counts were recorded for this clonotype. The chain carries TRBV11-1 and TRBJ2-5, with D uncertain. This CDR3 contains 13 residues. V lost 3 bases, J lost 1 base, and 6 bases lay in between. Germline V gene sequence: CDR1 SGHAT, CDR2 FQDESV (reference sequence). The CDR3, as DNA: TGTGCCAGCAGCTTTGCTCTCCAAGAGACCCAGTACTTC. Translating gives CASSFALQETQYF.

Ten or more counts support this clonotype. This chain connects TRBV7-2 to TRBJ2-1; TRBD2 might be the D (5 bases). CDR1 and CDR2 from the germline V gene are SGHTA and FQGNSA. The CDR3 covers 14 residues. V was pared by 5 bases and J by 5 bases, with 13 bases between. In nucleotides, the CDR3 is TGTGCCAGCAGCCCCAAGAGCGGCCACAATGAGCAGTTCTTC. Amino acids: CASSPKSGHNEQFF.

Many counts were recorded for this clonotype. The chain joins TRBV20-1 to TRBJ2-5; D unclear. The germline V gene has CDR1 DFQATT and CDR2 SNEGSKA (reference sequence). This CDR3 has 15 residues. The V and J ends lost 4 bases and 5 bases respectively, with 20 bases between them. The CDR3 here is CSANQPRSLEETQYF. The CDR3 DNA is TGCAGTGCTAACCAACCTAGGAGTCTTGAGGAGACCCAGTACTTC.

Many counts were recorded for this clonotype. The chain combines TRBV5-4 with TRBJ2-7; 7 bases align to TRBD1. The CDR3 length is 15 residues. Trimming removed 2 bases from V and 3 bases from J; junction bases left unmatched: 8. Germline values: CDR1 SGHNT, CDR2 YYREEE (reference sequence). The CDR3 is CASSLKGALDYEQYV. In DNA form, the CDR3 reads TGTGCCAGCAGCTTAAAGGGGGCGCTGGACTACGAGCAGTACGTC.

This clonotype was seen many times. The rearrangement joins TRBV4-1 to TRBJ2-3; D may be TRBD2 (6 bases). The CDR3 runs 15 residues. The germline gives CDR1 MGHRA, CDR2 YSYEKL. V lost 0 bases and J 7 bases, leaving 14 bases between the germline ends. The CDR3 nucleotides are TGCGCCAGCAGCCAAGACGACGGAGGGTGGAATACGCAGTATTTT. This encodes CASSQDDGGWNTQYF.

This clonotype was recorded at least ten times. The chain links TRBV7-8 to TRBJ1-5; 7 bases agree with TRBD1. Germline V gene sequence: CDR1 SGHVS, CDR2 FQNEAQ. The CDR3 loop spans 15 amino acids. V lost 5 bases to trimming and J lost 7 bases; unmatched junction nucleotides: 11. The CDR3: CASSDGTEVNQPQHF. Here the CDR3 DNA reads TGTGCCAGCAGCGATGGGACAGAGGTGAACCAGCCCCAGCATTTT.

The CDR3 region is CTSSLSPSYEQYV. CDR3 DNA: TGCACCAGCAGCTTATCACCATCCTACGAGCAGTACGTC. V usage is TRBV5-1 and J usage is TRBJ2-7; no definite D call. Germline CDR1 is SGHRS and CDR2 is YFSETQ. The CDR3 is 13 residues long.

This clonotype was observed a few times. This chain joins TRBV7-3 and TRBJ2-2; 10 bases are a match to TRBD1. The CDR3 is made up of 19 amino acids. Germline-derived CDR1 and CDR2 are SGHTA and FQGTGA. V gave up 1 base and J gave up 4 bases; unmatched junction bases: 12. The CDR3 coding sequence is TGTGCCAGCAGCTTAATGGGAGGATCGGGGACAGGGGCCACCGGGGAGCTGTTTTTT. It translates to CASSLMGGSGTGATGELFF.

This chain connects TRBV12-3 or TRBV12-4 to TRBJ2-7, with unresolved D. This CDR3 is built from 14 residues. V lost 3 bases and J lost 6, with 15 bases in between. The chain's CDR3 is CASSLNSEFSEQYF. CDR3 nucleotides: TGTGCCAGCAGTTTGAATTCCGAGTTCTCCGAGCAGTACTTC.

This rearrangement joins TRBV20-1 to TRBJ2-3; D possibly corresponds to TRBD2 (6 bases). Trimming removed 2 bases at V and 5 bases at J, with 17 bases between. Germline CDR1 reads DFQATT; CDR2 reads SNEGSKA (reference sequence). The CDR3 consists of 15 residues. The DNA of the CDR3 is TGCAGTGCTAGAAACCGGGTTCCCGGGGGAGATACGCAGTATTTT. Translation: CSARNRVPGGDTQYF.

This chain joins TRBV14 and TRBJ2-7; D is uncertain. V lost 0 bases and J lost 0, with 6 bases in between. CDR3 size: 14 residues. CDR1 is SGHDN, CDR2 FVKESK, per germline. The CDR3 sequence: CASSQETFSYEQYF. The CDR3 DNA follows: TGTGCCAGCAGCCAAGAAACCTTCTCCTACGAGCAGTACTTC.